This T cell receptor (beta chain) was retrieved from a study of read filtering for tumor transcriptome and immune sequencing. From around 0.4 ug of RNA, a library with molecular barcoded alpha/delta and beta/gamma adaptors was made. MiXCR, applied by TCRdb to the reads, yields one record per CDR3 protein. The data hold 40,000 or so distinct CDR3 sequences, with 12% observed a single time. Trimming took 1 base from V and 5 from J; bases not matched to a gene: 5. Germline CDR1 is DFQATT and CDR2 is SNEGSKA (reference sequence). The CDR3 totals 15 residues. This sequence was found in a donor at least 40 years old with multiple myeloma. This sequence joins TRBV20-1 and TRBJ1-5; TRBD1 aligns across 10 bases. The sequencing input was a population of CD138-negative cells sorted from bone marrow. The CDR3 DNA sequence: TGCAGTGCTAGAGTCGGACAGGGGGGGGATCAGCCCCAGCATTTT. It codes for CSARVGQGGDQPQHF.